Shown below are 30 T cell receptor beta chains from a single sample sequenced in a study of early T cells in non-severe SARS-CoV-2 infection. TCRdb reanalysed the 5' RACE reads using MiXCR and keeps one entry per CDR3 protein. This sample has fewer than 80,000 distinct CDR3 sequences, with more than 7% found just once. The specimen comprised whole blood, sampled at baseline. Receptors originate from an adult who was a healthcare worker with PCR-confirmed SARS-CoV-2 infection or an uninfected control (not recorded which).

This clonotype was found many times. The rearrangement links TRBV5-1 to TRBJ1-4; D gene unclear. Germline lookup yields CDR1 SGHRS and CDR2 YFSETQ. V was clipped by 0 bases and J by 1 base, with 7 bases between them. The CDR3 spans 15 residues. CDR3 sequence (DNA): TGCGCCAGCAGCTTGGAGGGCAGAACTAATGAAAAACTGTTTTTT. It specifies CASSLEGRTNEKLFF.

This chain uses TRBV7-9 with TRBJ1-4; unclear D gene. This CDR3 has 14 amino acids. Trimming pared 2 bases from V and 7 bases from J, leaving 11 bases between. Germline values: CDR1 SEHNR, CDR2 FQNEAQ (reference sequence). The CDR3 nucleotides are TGTGCCAGCAGCTTAAACGCGGTCGGTGAAAAACTGTTTTTT. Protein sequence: CASSLNAVGEKLFF. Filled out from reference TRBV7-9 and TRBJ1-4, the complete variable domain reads DTGVSQNPRHKITKRGQNVTFRCDPISEHNRLYWYRQTLGQGPEFLTYFQNEAQLEKSRLLSDRFSAERPKGSFSTLEIQRTEQGDSAMYLCASSLNAVGEKLFFGSGTQLSVL.

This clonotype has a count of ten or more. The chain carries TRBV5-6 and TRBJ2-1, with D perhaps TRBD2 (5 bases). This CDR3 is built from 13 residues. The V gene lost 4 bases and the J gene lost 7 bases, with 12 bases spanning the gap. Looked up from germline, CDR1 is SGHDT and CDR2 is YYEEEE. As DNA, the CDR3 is TGTGCCAGCAGCGGGGTAGCGATGAATGAGCAGTTCTTC. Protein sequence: CASSGVAMNEQFF.

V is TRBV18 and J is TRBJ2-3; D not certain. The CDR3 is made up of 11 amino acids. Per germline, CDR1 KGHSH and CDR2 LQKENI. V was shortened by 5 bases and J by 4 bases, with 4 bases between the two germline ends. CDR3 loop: CASSVSDTQYF. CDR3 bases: TGTGCCAGCTCAGTCTCAGATACGCAGTATTTT.

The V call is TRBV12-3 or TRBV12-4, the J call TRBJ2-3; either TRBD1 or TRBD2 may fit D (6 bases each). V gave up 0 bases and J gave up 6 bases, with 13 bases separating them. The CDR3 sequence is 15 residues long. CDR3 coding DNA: TGTGCCAGCAGTTTAGCGCGGTGGGGGGCGGATACGCAGTATTTT. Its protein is CASSLARWGADTQYF.

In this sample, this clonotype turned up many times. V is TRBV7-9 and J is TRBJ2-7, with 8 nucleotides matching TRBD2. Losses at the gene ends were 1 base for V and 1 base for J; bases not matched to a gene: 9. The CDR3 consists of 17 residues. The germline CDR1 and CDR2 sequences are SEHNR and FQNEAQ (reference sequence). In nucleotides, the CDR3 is TGTGCCAGCAGCTTAGACGGACTAGCCGATAGGTCCTACGAGCAGTACTTC. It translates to CASSLDGLADRSYEQYF.

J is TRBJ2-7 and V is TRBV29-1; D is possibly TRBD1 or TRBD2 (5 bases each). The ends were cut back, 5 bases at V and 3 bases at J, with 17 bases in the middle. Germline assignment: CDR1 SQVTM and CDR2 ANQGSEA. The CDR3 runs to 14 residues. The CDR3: CSVNKVGGNYEQYF. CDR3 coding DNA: TGCAGCGTTAATAAGGTTGGGGGAAACTACGAGCAGTACTTC.

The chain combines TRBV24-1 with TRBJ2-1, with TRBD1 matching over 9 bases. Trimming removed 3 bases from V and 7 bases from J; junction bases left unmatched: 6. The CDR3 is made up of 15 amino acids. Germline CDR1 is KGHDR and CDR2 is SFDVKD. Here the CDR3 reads CATSDRTGVWNEQFF. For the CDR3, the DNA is TGTGCCACCAGTGATAGGACAGGGGTCTGGAATGAGCAGTTCTTC.

CDR3 nucleotides: TGTGCCAGCAGCCAACACTATGAGCAGTACTTC. It encodes CASSQHYEQYF. The V gene is TRBV3-1, the J gene TRBJ2-7, with D hard to call. Trimming removed 2 bases from V and 7 bases from J, with 6 bases in between. The CDR3 runs 11 residues. CDR1 is LGHDT and CDR2 is YNNKEL in the germline V gene (reference sequence).

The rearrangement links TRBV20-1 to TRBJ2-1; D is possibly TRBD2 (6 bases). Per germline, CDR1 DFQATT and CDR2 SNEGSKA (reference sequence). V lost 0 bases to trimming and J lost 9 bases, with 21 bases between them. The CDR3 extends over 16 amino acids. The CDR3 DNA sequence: TGCAGTGCTAGAGATCTAAAGGAGGGAGGAAGGGGTGAGCAGTTCTTC. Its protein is CSARDLKEGGRGEQFF.

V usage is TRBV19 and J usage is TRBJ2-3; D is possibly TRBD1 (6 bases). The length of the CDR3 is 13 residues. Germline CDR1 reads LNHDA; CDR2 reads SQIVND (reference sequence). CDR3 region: CVSTNRDTDTQYF. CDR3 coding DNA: TGTGTAAGTACCAACAGGGACACAGATACGCAGTATTTT.

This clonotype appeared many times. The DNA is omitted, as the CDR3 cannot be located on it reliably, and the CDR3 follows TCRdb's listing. The CDR3 region is CSASEAWGTEAFFGQGTRRTEAFF. The V gene is TRBV20-1, the J gene TRBJ1-1. The CDR3 region is 24 residues in length, termini included. CDR1 and CDR2 (germline): DFQATT, SNEGSKA (reference sequence).

The CDR3: CAISEKRDYGYTF. DNA of the CDR3: TGTGCCATCAGTGAAAAGCGTGACTATGGCTACACCTTC. V usage is TRBV10-3 and J usage is TRBJ1-2, with D hard to call. This CDR3 has 13 amino acids. Per germline, CDR1 ENHRY and CDR2 SYGVKD. V dropped 3 bases and J dropped 3 bases, with 8 bases sitting between them.

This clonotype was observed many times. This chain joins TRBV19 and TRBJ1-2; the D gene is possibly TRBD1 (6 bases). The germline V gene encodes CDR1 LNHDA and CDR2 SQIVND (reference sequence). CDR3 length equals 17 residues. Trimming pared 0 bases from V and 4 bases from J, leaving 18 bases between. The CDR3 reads CASSIDLGQLPFYGYTF. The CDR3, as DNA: TGTGCCAGTAGTATAGATCTTGGACAGCTTCCCTTCTATGGCTACACCTTC.

The CDR3 loop is CTAASSYNEQFF. CDR3 sequence (DNA): TGCACCGCGGCAAGCTCCTACAATGAGCAGTTCTTC. The chain uses TRBV20-1 and TRBJ2-1; unclear D gene. This CDR3 has 12 amino acids. From germline, CDR1 is DFQATT and CDR2 SNEGSKA (reference sequence).

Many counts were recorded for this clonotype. The CDR3 DNA reads TGTGCCAGTAAATTAGCGGGAGTTCCCACCGGGGAGCTGTTTTTT. Translated, it gives CASKLAGVPTGELFF. The chain carries TRBV19 and TRBJ2-2, with 9 bases aligning to TRBD2. J gave up 4 bases and V 7 bases, and 7 bases lay outside the gene matches. The CDR3 loop spans 15 amino acids. CDR1 and CDR2 from the germline V gene are LNHDA and SQIVND (reference sequence).

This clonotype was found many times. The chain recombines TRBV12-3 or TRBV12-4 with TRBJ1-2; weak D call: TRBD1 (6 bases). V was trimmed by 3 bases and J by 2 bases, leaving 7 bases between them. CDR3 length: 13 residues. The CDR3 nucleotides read TGTGCCAGCAGTTTTGGACAGAACTATGGCTACACCTTC. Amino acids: CASSFGQNYGYTF.

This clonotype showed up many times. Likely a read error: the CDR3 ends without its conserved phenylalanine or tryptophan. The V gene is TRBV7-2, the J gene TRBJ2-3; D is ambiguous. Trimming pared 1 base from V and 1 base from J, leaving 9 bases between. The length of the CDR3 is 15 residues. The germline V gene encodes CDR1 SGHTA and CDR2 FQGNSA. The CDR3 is CASSLDSRGTDTQYS. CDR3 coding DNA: TGTGCCAGCAGCTTAGACTCAAGGGGCACAGATACGCAGTATTCT.

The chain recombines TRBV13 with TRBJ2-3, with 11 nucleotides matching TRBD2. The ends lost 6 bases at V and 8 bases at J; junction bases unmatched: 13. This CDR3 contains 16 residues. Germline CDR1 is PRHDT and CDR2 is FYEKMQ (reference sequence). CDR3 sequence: CASRIRGLAVQRTQYF. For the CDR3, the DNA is TGTGCCAGCAGAATCAGGGGACTAGCGGTCCAGCGTACGCAGTATTTT.

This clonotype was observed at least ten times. CDR3 nucleotides: TGTGCCAGTAGTAGACGAGATACGCAGTATTTT. Amino acids: CASSRRDTQYF. This chain links TRBV19 with TRBJ2-3; D is undetermined. Germline V CDR1 and CDR2: LNHDA, SQIVND (reference sequence). The ends were cut back, 4 bases at V and 5 bases at J, with 4 bases in the middle. CDR3 length equals 11 residues.

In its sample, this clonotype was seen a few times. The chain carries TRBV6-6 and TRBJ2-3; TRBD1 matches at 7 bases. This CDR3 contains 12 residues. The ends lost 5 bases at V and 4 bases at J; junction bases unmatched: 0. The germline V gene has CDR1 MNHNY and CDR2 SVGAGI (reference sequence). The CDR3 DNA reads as TGTGCCAGCAGTGACAGGGCAGATACGCAGTATTTT. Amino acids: CASSDRADTQYF.

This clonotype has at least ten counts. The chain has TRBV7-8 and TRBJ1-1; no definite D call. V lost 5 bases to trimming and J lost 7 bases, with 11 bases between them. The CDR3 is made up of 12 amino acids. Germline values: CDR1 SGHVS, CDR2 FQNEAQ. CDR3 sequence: CASSPGYGEAFF. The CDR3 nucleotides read TGTGCCAGCAGCCCCGGGTACGGTGAAGCTTTCTTT.

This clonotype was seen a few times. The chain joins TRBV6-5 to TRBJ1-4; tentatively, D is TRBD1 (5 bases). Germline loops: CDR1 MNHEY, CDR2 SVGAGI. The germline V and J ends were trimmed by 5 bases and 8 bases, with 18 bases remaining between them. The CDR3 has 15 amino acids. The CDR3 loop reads CASSPFGGDWEKLFF. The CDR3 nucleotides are TGTGCCAGCAGTCCCTTTGGGGGGGATTGGGAAAAACTGTTTTTT.

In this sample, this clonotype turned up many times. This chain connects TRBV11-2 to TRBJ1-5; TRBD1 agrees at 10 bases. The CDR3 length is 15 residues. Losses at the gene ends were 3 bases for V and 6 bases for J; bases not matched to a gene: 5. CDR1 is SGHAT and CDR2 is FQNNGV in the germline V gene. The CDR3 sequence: CASSFTGTGVQPQHF. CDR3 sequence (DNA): TGTGCCAGCAGCTTCACCGGGACAGGGGTTCAGCCCCAGCATTTT.

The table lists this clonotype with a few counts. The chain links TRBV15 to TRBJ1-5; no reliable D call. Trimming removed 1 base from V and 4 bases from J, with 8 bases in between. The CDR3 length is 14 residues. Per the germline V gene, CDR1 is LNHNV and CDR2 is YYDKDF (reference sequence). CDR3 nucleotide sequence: TGTGCCACCAGCAGAGGGGGAGGTAATCAGCCCCAGCATTTT. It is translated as CATSRGGGNQPQHF.

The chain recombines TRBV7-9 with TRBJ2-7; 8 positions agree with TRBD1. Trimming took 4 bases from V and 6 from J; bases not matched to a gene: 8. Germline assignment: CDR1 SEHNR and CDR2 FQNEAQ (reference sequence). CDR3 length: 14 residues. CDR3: CASSSDRGAGEQYF. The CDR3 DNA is TGTGCCAGCAGCTCCGACAGGGGAGCAGGCGAGCAGTACTTC. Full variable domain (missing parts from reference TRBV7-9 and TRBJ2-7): DTGVSQNPRHKITKRGQNVTFRCDPISEHNRLYWYRQTLGQGPEFLTYFQNEAQLEKSRLLSDRFSAERPKGSFSTLEIQRTEQGDSAMYLCASSSDRGAGEQYFGPGTRLTVT.

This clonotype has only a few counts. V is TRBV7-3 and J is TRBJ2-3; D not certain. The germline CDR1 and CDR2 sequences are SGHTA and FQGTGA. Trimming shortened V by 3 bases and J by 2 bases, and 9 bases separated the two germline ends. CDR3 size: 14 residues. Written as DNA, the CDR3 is TGTGCCAGCAGCTTGATGGCGGTCACAGATACGCAGTATTTT. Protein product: CASSLMAVTDTQYF.

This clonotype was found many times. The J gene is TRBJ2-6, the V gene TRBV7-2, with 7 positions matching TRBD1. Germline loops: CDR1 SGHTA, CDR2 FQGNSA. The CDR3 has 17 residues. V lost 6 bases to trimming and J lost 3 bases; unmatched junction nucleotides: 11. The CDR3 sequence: CASRFPGQTFGANVLTF. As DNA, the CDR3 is TGTGCCAGCAGATTTCCGGGACAGACTTTTGGGGCCAACGTCCTGACTTTC.

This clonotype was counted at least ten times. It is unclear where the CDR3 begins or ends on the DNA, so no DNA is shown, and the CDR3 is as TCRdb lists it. The CDR3 spells CISVPEAVRGRRKSSYNSPLHF. The chain has TRBV7-5 and TRBJ1-6; the table assigns TRBD1, which was not confirmed against the DNA. TRBV7-5 is a listed pseudogene. Including both end residues, the CDR3 is 22 amino acids long.

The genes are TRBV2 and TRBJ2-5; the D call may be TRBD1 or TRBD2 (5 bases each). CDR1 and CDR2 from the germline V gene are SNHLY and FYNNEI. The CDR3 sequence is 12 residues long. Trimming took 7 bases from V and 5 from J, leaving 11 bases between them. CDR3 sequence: CASKQEEETQYF. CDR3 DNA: TGTGCCAGCAAACAGGAGGAGGAGACCCAGTACTTC. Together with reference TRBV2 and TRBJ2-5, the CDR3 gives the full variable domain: EPEVTQTPSHQVTQMGQEVILRCVPISNHLYFYWYRQILGQKVEFLVSFYNNEISEKSEIFDDQFSVERPDGSNFTLKIRSTKLEDSAMYFCASKQEEETQYFGPGTRLLVL.